The rows below give T cell receptor beta chains drawn from one sample of a study of blood T cell repertoires in COVID-19. Measured with immunoSEQ multiplex PCR; TCRdb has only the in-frame clones, and not every one. The sample gives fewer than 200,000 clones, 80% to 90% of which show up once; 13% to 15% is in the top ten. The source material was PBMCs or T cells enriched from blood (not recorded which). These receptors were collected from a man aged 45 to 65 who had recovered from COVID-19. Both conserved end residues are trimmed from each CDR3. The order of the fields is V gene, J gene, D gene, CDR3 protein. A D gene is named only where the DNA matches it firmly.

>TRBV5-5|TRBJ1-5|TRBD1
ASSLGQGPQPQH
>TRBV6-5|TRBJ1-5|-
ASRTMIGNQPQH
>TRBV20-1|TRBJ1-2|TRBD1
SATTGFSVT
>TRBV9|TRBJ2-5|-
ASSVGAIYGRETQY
>TRBV6-5|TRBJ1-6|TRBD1
ASSPIRGPSSPLH
>TRBV29-1|TRBJ2-3|TRBD2
SVEVGIAGGLSTDTQY
>TRBV27|TRBJ1-6|-
ASSFEGGYNSPLH
>TRBV25-1|TRBJ1-5|TRBD1
ASSEGRGYINQPQH
>TRBV5-1|TRBJ1-6|-
ASSLGQFTSYNSPLH
>TRBV30|TRBJ2-5|-
AWNWYGKETQY
>TRBV21-1|TRBJ1-3|-
ASSKLGTGGNTIY
>TRBV3-1/TRBV3-2|TRBJ1-1|-
ASSPGGMNTEAF
>TRBV7-9|TRBJ2-3|-
ASSPGALSTDTQY
>TRBV12-5|TRBJ1-5|TRBD1
ASGLGTGYGGQPQH
>TRBV11-2|TRBJ1-1|-
ASSLAPGLNTEAF
>TRBV27|TRBJ2-7|-
ASSPEGHFGEQY
>TRBV24-1|TRBJ1-2|-
ATSEGAVEGYT
>TRBV6-5|TRBJ1-5|TRBD1
ASSLQGDWQPQH
>TRBV9|TRBJ1-3|-
ASSVGFSSGNTIY
>TRBV18|TRBJ1-1|TRBD1
ASSPTDRGTEAF
>TRBV29-1|TRBJ1-5|-
SVVFDSTRGAQH
>TRBV19|TRBJ1-2|-
ASSISQANYGYT
>TRBV14|TRBJ1-4|-
ASSDTEKLF
>TRBV11-2|TRBJ1-5|-
ASSEYRNQPQH
>TRBV28|TRBJ1-3|-
ASSLARGGAGNTIY
>TRBV10-2|TRBJ1-6|-
ASSETGNNSPLH
>TRBV7-9|TRBJ1-6|TRBD1
ASSDGTGYSPLH
>TRBV7-2|TRBJ1-2|TRBD1
ASSHHRDRGEYGYT
>TRBV4-1|TRBJ2-7|-
ASSQGANSYEQY
>TRBV5-4|TRBJ2-1|TRBD1
ASSLDRGYNEQF
>TRBV7-2|TRBJ2-3|TRBD2
ASSLVGRGGSTDTQY